These T cell receptor beta chains were read from a single sample in a study of metastatic and nonmetastatic thyroid tumors. TCRdb ran MiXCR on the PCR reads. Found here are 25,000 to 35,000 clones, 10% to 14% of them singletons; the top ten hold roughly 16%. Sequences were obtained from blood. These receptor sequences come from a female donor with papillary thyroid cancer or a benign thyroid nodule (not recorded which). Some clones in this sample may be carry-over from other donors' samples. Both conserved end residues are part of each CDR3. The D gene is left open where the match is weak. Rows may omit the clone size; those that give it use once, few, many or a size class.

D	length	V	size	J	DNA	CDR3
TRBD2	15	TRBV20-1	many	TRBJ2-2	TGCAGTGCTAGAGAGACTAGCGTTGACACCGGGGAGCTGTTTTTT	CSARETSVDTGELFF
TRBD2	15	TRBV20-1	-	TRBJ2-2	TGCAGTGCCATCGGGACTAGCAGGGACACCGGGGAGCTTTTTTTT	CSAIGTSRDTGELFF
-	14	TRBV27	many	TRBJ2-7	TGTGCCAGCAGTTTAGGGGTGGGATCCTACGAGCAGTACTTC	CASSLGVGSYEQYF
-	13	TRBV30	many	TRBJ1-5	TGTGCCTGGACTGGGGCTAGCAATCAGCCCCAGCATTTT	CAWTGASNQPQHF
TRBD1	16	TRBV4-1	many	TRBJ2-6	TGCGCCAGCAGGGACAGGTACAACTCTGGGGCCAACGTCCTGACTTTC	CASRDRYNSGANVLTF
-	15	TRBV6-1	-	TRBJ2-1	TGTGCCAGCAGTGAGAAGTATAGCGGAGGGATTGAGCAGTTCTTC	CASSEKYSGGIEQFF
TRBD2	13	TRBV7-2	many	TRBJ2-7	TGTGCCAGCAGCCTACCGGGGGGAGGCGAGCAGTACTTC	CASSLPGGGEQYF
TRBD2	14	TRBV9	many	TRBJ2-7	TGTGCCAGCAGCGTAGGGGCGGGAGGCCGCGAGCAGTACTTC	CASSVGAGGREQYF
TRBD1	16	TRBV9	many	TRBJ2-3	TGTGCCAGCAGCTTCCGGGACAGGGCGTACACAGATACGCAGTATTTT	CASSFRDRAYTDTQYF
TRBD2	18	TRBV6-6	few	TRBJ2-7	TGTGCCAGCAGTTTTAAGGGACTAGCGGGGGGGAGCTCCTACGAGCAGTACTTC	CASSFKGLAGGSSYEQYF
-	15	TRBV6-1	many	TRBJ2-7	TGTGCCAGCAGTGAAGCCCCGGCAGGGGCCTACGAGCAGTACTTC	CASSEAPAGAYEQYF
-	16	TRBV4-1	many	TRBJ2-6	TGCGCCAGCAGCCAAGTCCAGGGGAGTGGGGCCAACGTCCTGACTTTC	CASSQVQGSGANVLTF
-	14	TRBV20-1	-	TRBJ2-3	TGCAGTGCGACCCGGGACCATTACACAGATACGCAGTATTTT	CSATRDHYTDTQYF
-	14	TRBV30	many	TRBJ2-3	TGTGCCAGCCTCCGCGGATCTAGCACAGATACGCAGTATTTT	CASLRGSSTDTQYF
TRBD1	17	TRBV19	many	TRBJ1-5	TGTGCCAGTAGTATAATAGAAACAGGGGGTAGCAATCAGCCCCAGCATTTT	CASSIIETGGSNQPQHF
TRBD1	16	TRBV6-1	many	TRBJ1-1	TGTGCCAGCAGTCCCGGGACAGGGATTCGGGGCACTGAAGCTTTCTTT	CASSPGTGIRGTEAFF
-	10	TRBV9	-	TRBJ1-4	TGTGCCAGCTGGGGAGAAAAACTGTTTTTT	CASWGEKLFF
TRBD1	17	TRBV6-1	medium-sized	TRBJ2-7	TGTGCCAGCAGTTCGGCCACCCTGGGACAGGGGAGTTACGAGCAGTACTTC	CASSSATLGQGSYEQYF
-	16	TRBV6-2/TRBV6-3	-	TRBJ1-5	TGTGCCAGCAGTTTGCTAGGACTTTTAGCAAATCAGCCCCAGCATTTT	CASSLLGLLANQPQHF
-	15	TRBV11-2	many	TRBJ2-1	TGTGCCAGCAGCTTAATCCAAAGCTCCTACAATGAGCAGTTCTTC	CASSLIQSSYNEQFF
TRBD1	14	TRBV10-3	many	TRBJ1-5	TGTGCCATCAGTGGGGACAGGGAGCTTCAGCCCCAGCATTTT	CAISGDRELQPQHF
TRBD2	12	TRBV20-1	few	TRBJ2-7	TGCAGTGCTGGACTAGCGGGCTACGAGCAGTACTTC	CSAGLAGYEQYF
TRBD2	14	TRBV5-1	many	TRBJ2-1	TGCGCCAGCAGCCCTGGGACTAGCAACAATGAGCAGTTCTTC	CASSPGTSNNEQFF
-	14	TRBV7-2	many	TRBJ2-2	TGTGCCAGCAGCTTGGATACGAACACCGGGGAGCTGTTTTTT	CASSLDTNTGELFF
-	16	TRBV30	many	TRBJ2-6	TGTGCCAAATCTCAAGGGGGGGACTCTGGGGCCAACGTCCTGACTTTC	CAKSQGGDSGANVLTF
TRBD1	19	TRBV19	many	TRBJ1-1	TGTGCCAGTAGTCCGGGACAGGGGGCGCGAGGGGGTTTGGACACTGAAGCTTTCTTT	CASSPGQGARGGLDTEAFF
TRBD2	15	TRBV6-1	medium-sized	TRBJ2-7	TGTGCCAGCAGTGACGGAGCTAGCGGGAGGGGGGAGCAGTACTTC	CASSDGASGRGEQYF
-	16	TRBV6-1	many	TRBJ1-4	TGTGCCAGCAGCACTTCTCAGGGATTGACTAATGAAAAACTGTTTTTT	CASSTSQGLTNEKLFF
-	17	TRBV19	-	TRBJ2-2	TGTGCCAGTAGTATAGACAGGGCAGGGGTAACCACCGGGGAGCTGTTTTTT	CASSIDRAGVTTGELFF
TRBD2	11	TRBV27	many	TRBJ2-1	TGTGCCAGCAGTTTGCGGGGGGAGCAGTTCTTC	CASSLRGEQFF
TRBD2	17	TRBV2	many	TRBJ2-1	TGTGCCAGCAGGTCGGACCGAGCGGGACTTCCCTACAATGAGCAGTTCTTC	CASRSDRAGLPYNEQFF
-	15	TRBV4-3	many	TRBJ1-4	TGCGCCAGCAGCCAAGCGCAGGTGACTAATGAAAAACTGTTTTTT	CASSQAQVTNEKLFF
TRBD2	17	TRBV20-1	many	TRBJ2-3	TGCAGTGCTAGGGGACTGGGACTAGGTTATAGCACAGATACGCAGTATTTT	CSARGLGLGYSTDTQYF
-	14	TRBV20-1	many	TRBJ2-1	TGCAGTGCTAGAGGAATCCGCTCCTACAATGAGCAGTTCTTC	CSARGIRSYNEQFF
TRBD2	17	TRBV20-1	once	TRBJ2-7	TGCAGTGCTAGGACTAGCGGGAGGCCCCAACCGCTCTACGAGCAGTACTTC	CSARTSGRPQPLYEQYF
TRBD2	15	TRBV28	many	TRBJ2-3	TGTGCCAGCAGTTCTCTAGCGGCTAGCACAGATACGCAGTATTTT	CASSSLAASTDTQYF
TRBD2	15	TRBV6-1	large	TRBJ2-1	TGTGCCAGCAGTGGCCTAGCGGGGGATTACAATGAGCAGTTCTTC	CASSGLAGDYNEQFF
TRBD2	20	TRBV7-2	few	TRBJ2-1	TGTGCCAGCAGCGGGGTCGACAGGTTTGGGAGCGGGAGGGCCTACAATGAGCAGTTCTTC	CASSGVDRFGSGRAYNEQFF
-	14	TRBV28	many	TRBJ1-6	TGTGCCAGCGCACTTTCAGGGGATAATTCACCCCTCCACTTT	CASALSGDNSPLHF